This T cell receptor beta chain stems from a study of blood T cells in healthy people across ages (dated by TCRdb to between 2015 and 2016). Regarding the research as a whole: In model experiments, template switching captured about one uniquely barcoded TCR beta cDNA molecule for every two T cells. The study measured age-related changes in TCR beta repertoire diversity using deep sequencing normalized with unique cDNA molecular identifiers. The donors were divided into four age groups: young (average around 17 years), middle-aged (about 41), aged (approximately 62) and long-lived (about 80). The study analyzed two additional independent replicas of 1 million unique cDNA reads from the same blood draw for two donors, one aged 18 to 30 and one aged 80 or older.

The germline V gene specifies MNHEY as CDR1 and SVGAGI as CDR2. V is cut by 0 bases and J by 0 bases, and the space between the germline ends is 8 bases. Measured from the cysteine to the phenylalanine, the CDR3 is 15 residues long. Kept here is only the CDR3 DNA, which spans 45 bases and is read in frame from base 1. This clonotype was observed a handful of times. The specificity of this receptor is unknown. No base quality values were provided; no much bigger clone lies one nucleotide off. Systemically healthy Caucasian individuals from Russia, approximately 39 in total and aged about 6 to 95 years, were included as donors. About 9.1 milliliters of peripheral blood were collected from each donor into EDTA-treated Vacutainer tubes. Ficoll-Paque density-gradient centrifugation was used to isolate PBMCs, with at least 7 million per sample. Trizol reagent was used to extract total RNA from the PBMCs, yielding at least 6 micrograms per sample. For every donor, flow cytometry on a PBMC aliquot measured the percentage of naive CD45RAhigh/CD27high T cells.

The study at large found these results: Because the CMV infection status of the donors was unknown, age-related changes in expanded clonotypes may potentially have been confounded. The percentage of naive T cells measured by flow cytometry correlated strongly with observed TCR beta diversity. As age increased, observed TCR beta diversity per million T cells dropped in a roughly linear way, and a significant reduction was already evident by age about 36. Estimates of total diversity based on one million sequenced T cells were considered lower bounds and underestimates. Compared with the aged group, more naive CD4+ T cells, fewer expanded clones and increased TCR diversity were shown by the long-lived group, suggesting age selection. Conclusive comparison of naive and antigen-experienced compartments was prevented by the profiling of bulk unsorted PBMCs.

Preparation of the library involved 5' RACE. Instrument on record: Illumina HiSeq 2500. A second roughly 6 to 11 cycle PCR used a sample-barcoded 5' primer and a J-beta primer mix. A unique molecular identifier was introduced onto each TCR beta cDNA molecule by a template-switch 5' adaptor carrying 12 random nucleotides. At least 2.5 million CDR3-containing paired-end reads were obtained from each sample. First-strand cDNA was synthesized from all RNA with the Mint cDNA synthesis kit, primed by a TRBC-specific oligonucleotide. Following uracil-DNA glycosylase treatment, a first 18-cycle PCR with universal primers M1SS and BC2_uni_R was performed on all cDNA. Per the source publication's procedure: Normalization of each sample was performed by random selection of 1 million high-quality reads, each carrying a distinct molecular identifier. Instead of being binned into consensus sequences, reads with shared molecular identifiers were discarded. CDR3 identification, clonotype clustering and error correction used MiTCR with a Q25 quality threshold and the strictest error-elimination algorithm. A nonparametric unseen species model with Euler transformation was used to estimate a lower bound on total TCR beta diversity. TCRdb ran its own pipeline on the public reads, namely fastp trimming at Q25 and MiXCR clone calling, and kept in-frame beta chains. Each CDR3 protein appears once, grouped with its most common genes and DNA. It is TCRdb's table, rather than the study itself, that gives the V and J calls and clone size. Here the sample has roughly 1,100,000 distinct CDR3 sequences; approximately 25% occur a single time. The ten biggest clones cover less than 0.75% of the sample.

These same records also appear under a second study, on T cells of mothers and their children. As that second paper reports: The donors were nine systemically healthy Caucasian individuals, made up of three mothers and their six children. cDNA synthesis consumed the entire amount of extracted RNA, loaded at about 1.6 ug RNA in each 15 ul reaction. In the second PCR, the M1S primer added sample barcodes and 2-4 random nucleotides. Each mother yielded over 8.5 million TCR beta CDR3 reads and each child roughly 2.9 million reads. TCR recombination output is similarly shaped by thymic selection in related and unrelated pairs, with a minor effect exerted by inherited differences. Normalized repertoire overlap in related mother-child pairs was always slightly higher than in unrelated mother-child pairs, but the difference was never significant. With a sensitivity of roughly 93 clones per million clonotypes, no persistent microchimeric T cell clones were detected. The study used deep NGS to compare TCR beta repertoires of mothers and children, seeking features distinguishing related mother-child pairs from unrelated individuals. The mean age was roughly 44 +/- 4 years for the mothers and approximately 11 +/- 4 years for the children. After adapters were ligated using NEBNext reagents, the libraries underwent 100+100 nt paired-end sequencing on an Illumina HiSeq 2000. Mother and child libraries were prepared a month apart and sequenced in separate runs to prevent cross-contamination. Each donor had between roughly 450,000 and 2,300,000 distinct TCR beta clonotypes identified. Naive TCR beta clonotypes were estimated from low-frequency clonotypes matched to each donor's FACS-determined naive share, without sorting.

The chain employs TRBV6-5 and TRBJ1-1; the D gene is possibly TRBD1, with 6 bases matching. The sequence derives from a girl aged 2-10 years in good health. Sample: blood. The sequenced DNA is TGTGCCAGCAGTTACTCGCAGGGGATGAACACTGAAGCTTTCTTT. This yields the protein CASSYSQGMNTEAFF.